This T cell receptor beta chain was recovered during a study of cytomegalovirus exposure and HLA in healthy donors. TCRdb keeps only in-frame clones here, not all; method: immunoSEQ multiplex PCR. The sample records 100,000 to 150,000 clones, around 94% being singletons. This CDR3 comprises 15 residues. Germline lookup yields CDR1 SGHRS and CDR2 YFSETQ. The trim removed 0 bases at V and 4 bases at J, leaving 3 bases unmatched. This sequence originates from a woman under 30 in good health and CMV-seronegative. The chain joins TRBV5-1 to TRBJ1-4; 7 positions agree with TRBD1. The source material was PBMCs. Here the CDR3 reads CASSLVGTVNEKLFF. The CDR3 nucleotides are TGCGCCAGCAGCTTGGTAGGGACAGTTAATGAAAAACTGTTTTTT.